The clone carrying this TCR beta chain was recorded at least ten times. This entry belongs to a study of spatial heterogeneity in lung cancer. Via MiXCR, TCRdb re-called the 5' RACE reads, giving one row per CDR3 protein. This table holds tens of thousands of distinct CDR3 sequences, less than 9.5% found once. The time point was: sample taken at primary tumor resection. Samples were obtained from approximately 72 donors, all untreated early-stage non-small cell lung cancer patients. The CDR3 sequence is 14 residues long. Germline V CDR1 and CDR2: SNHLY, FYNNEI. V was clipped by 6 bases and J by 9 bases, with 18 bases between them.

Sequenced here: PBMCs, sampled at surgery. This TCR was sampled from a female donor with early-stage non-small cell lung cancer. The gene calls are TRBV2 and TRBJ1-5; D uncertain. The chain's CDR3 is CASRGSGPRGPQHF. The CDR3 DNA reads TGTGCCAGCAGGGGATCAGGTCCCCGCGGGCCCCAGCATTTT.